This TCR beta chain was found in a study of blood T cell repertoires in COVID-19. Assay: immunoSEQ multiplex PCR; the TCRdb copy retains only in-frame clones and omits some. The sample contains hundreds of thousands of clones, about 83% of which appear only once. The CDR3 sequence is 14 residues long. V was trimmed by 3 bases and J by 3 bases, leaving 11 bases between them. Germline CDR1 LGHDT, CDR2 YNNKEL (reference sequence). The receptor was derived from a man between 60 and 75 years old who had recovered from COVID-19. The sample comprised peripheral blood. The chain couples TRBV3-1 (or the pseudogene TRBV3-2) to TRBJ1-1; perhaps TRBD1 as D (5 bases). CDR3 protein: CASSHTGTHTEAFF. CDR3 DNA sequence: TGTGCCAGCAGCCATACAGGCACCCACACTGAAGCTTTCTTT.